This note documents a single TCR beta chain sequence. The antigen remains undetermined. V lost 3 bases to trimming and J lost 5 bases, with 10 bases between them. The germline V gene encodes CDR1 LNHDA and CDR2 SQIVND (reference sequence). The CDR3 length is 13 residues. Isolated RNA was reverse transcribed in full, so expressed TCRB transcripts were sequenced. Repertoires were generated with immunoSEQ multiplex PCR, while TCRdb's copy carries only in-frame clones and drops some. This table holds over 120,000 clones, roughly an eighth found once. The data were taken from a study of beta chain features in type 1 diabetes. Study conclusions and caveats: Moderate yet significant TCRB CDR3 shortening was seen in Type 1 diabetes patients in all four CD4+ subsets. Whether TCRB rearrangement is influenced by HLA type was left unresolved in this analysis. Sequencing from cDNA could over-represent high-TCR-expressing cells.

V usage is TRBV19 and J usage is TRBJ1-1; maybe TRBD1 (5 bases). The source of this sequence is a man younger than 35 with type 1 diabetes. The sequenced sample was central memory CD4+ T cells from blood. The CDR3 bases are TGTGCCAGTAGTATGCAGGAGGGGACTGAAGCTTTCTTT. Residues: CASSMQEGTEAFF.